This T cell receptor (beta chain) was captured in a study of control samples from healthy donors and cancer patients. Some clones are missing from TCRdb's copy, which holds only in-frame ones; the method was immunoSEQ multiplex PCR. The table includes roughly 130,000 clones, 75% to 95% detected once. This CDR3 is built from 16 residues. V gave up 3 bases and J gave up 2 bases, with 16 bases separating them. Germline CDR1 and CDR2: MGHRA and YSYEKL. The TCR comes from a man aged 18 to 35 in good health. The rearrangement links TRBV4-1 to TRBJ1-2; unclear D gene. Material: blood. Here the CDR3 DNA reads TGCGCCAGCAGCCAGGGAAGATACCGGGAAAACTATGGCTACACCTTC. Translating it yields CASSQGRYRENYGYTF.